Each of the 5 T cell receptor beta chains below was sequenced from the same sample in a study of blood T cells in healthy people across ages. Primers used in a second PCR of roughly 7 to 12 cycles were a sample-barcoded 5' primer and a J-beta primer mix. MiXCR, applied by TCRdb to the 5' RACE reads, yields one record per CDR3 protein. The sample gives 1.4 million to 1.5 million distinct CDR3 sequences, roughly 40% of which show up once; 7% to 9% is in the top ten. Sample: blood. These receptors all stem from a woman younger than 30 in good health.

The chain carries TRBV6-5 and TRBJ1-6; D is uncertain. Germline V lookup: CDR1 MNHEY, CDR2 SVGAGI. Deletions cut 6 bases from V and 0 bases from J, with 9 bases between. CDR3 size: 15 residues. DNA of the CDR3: TGTGCCAGCAGCATCGGCAGCTCCTATAATTCACCCCTCCACTTT. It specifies CASSIGSSYNSPLHF.

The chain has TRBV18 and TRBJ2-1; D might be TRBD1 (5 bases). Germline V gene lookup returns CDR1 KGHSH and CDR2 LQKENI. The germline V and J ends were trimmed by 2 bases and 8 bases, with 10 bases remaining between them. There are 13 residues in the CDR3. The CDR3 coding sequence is TGTGCCAGCTCACCAACTCAGGGCGATGAGCAGTTCTTC. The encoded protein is CASSPTQGDEQFF.

The CDR3 protein is CASSQDRGQGEAFF. Here the CDR3 DNA reads TGTGCCAGCAGCCAAGACAGGGGGCAGGGTGAAGCTTTCTTT. The gene calls are TRBV2 and TRBJ1-1; 10 bases are shared with TRBD1. CDR3 size: 14 residues. The V segment lost 6 bases and the J segment 7 bases; nucleotides outside the gene matches: 8. CDR1 is SNHLY, CDR2 FYNNEI, per germline. The full variable domain, completed using reference TRBV2 and TRBJ1-1, is EPEVTQTPSHQVTQMGQEVILRCVPISNHLYFYWYRQILGQKVEFLVSFYNNEISEKSEIFDDQFSVERPDGSNFTLKIRSTKLEDSAMYFCASSQDRGQGEAFFGQGTRLTVV.

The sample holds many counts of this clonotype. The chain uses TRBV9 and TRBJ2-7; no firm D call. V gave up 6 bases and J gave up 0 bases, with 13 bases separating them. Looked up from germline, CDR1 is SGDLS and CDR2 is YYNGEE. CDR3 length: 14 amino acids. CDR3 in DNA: TGTGCCAGCACGCGCTCGAGTTCCTCCTACGAGCAGTACTTC. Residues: CASTRSSSSYEQYF.

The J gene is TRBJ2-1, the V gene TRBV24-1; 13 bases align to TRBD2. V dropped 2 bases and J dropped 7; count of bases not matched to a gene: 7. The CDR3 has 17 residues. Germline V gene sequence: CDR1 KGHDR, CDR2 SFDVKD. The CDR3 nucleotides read TGTGCCACCAGTGATTCTGGACTAGCGGGAGACGAAAATGAGCAGTTCTTC. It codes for CATSDSGLAGDENEQFF.